This T cell receptor (beta chain) derives from a study of blood T cell repertoires in COVID-19. Study details: Samples of COVID-19 (acute and convalescent) were obtained from the United States, Italy and Spain.

Original processing methods: Amplifying reference gene primers gave estimates of nucleated cell counts. Data came from immunoSEQ multiplex PCR; TCRdb stores just in-frame clones and leaves some out. Clone size and V and J calls were adopted from that table, with D and trimming inferred from the DNA. The sample has fewer than 250,000 clones; 86% are singletons. Per germline, CDR1 MNHNS and CDR2 SASEGT. The CDR3 spans 14 residues. Trimming shortened V by 8 bases and J by 5 bases, and 13 bases separated the two germline ends. V is TRBV6-1 and J is TRBJ1-6, with TRBD1 as a possible D gene (5 bases). The sequence was obtained from a woman between 35 and 50 years old with acute COVID-19. The sequencing input was PBMCs or T cells enriched from blood (not recorded which). The CDR3 coding sequence is TGTGCCAGCCGGGGGAGGCAGGATAATTCACCCCTCCACTTT. This gives the protein CASRGRQDNSPLHF.